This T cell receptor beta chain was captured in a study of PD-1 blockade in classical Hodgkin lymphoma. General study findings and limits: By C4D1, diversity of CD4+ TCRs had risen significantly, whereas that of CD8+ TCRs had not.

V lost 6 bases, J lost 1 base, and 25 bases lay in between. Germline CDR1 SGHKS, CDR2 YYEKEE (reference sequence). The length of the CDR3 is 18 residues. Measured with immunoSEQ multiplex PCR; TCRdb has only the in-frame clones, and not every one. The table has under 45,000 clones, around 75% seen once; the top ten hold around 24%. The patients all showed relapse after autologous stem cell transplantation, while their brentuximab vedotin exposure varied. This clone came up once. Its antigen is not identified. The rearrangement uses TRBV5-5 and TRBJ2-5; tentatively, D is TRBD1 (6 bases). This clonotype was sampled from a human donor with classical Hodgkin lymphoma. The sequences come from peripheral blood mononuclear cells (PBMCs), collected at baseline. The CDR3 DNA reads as TGTGCCAGCACCCCTCAGGGGCGCCGGGCTTATGCCCAAGAGACCCAGTACTTC. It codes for CASTPQGRRAYAQETQYF. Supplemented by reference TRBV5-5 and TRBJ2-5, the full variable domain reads DAGVTQSPTHLIKTRGQQVTLRCSPISGHKSVSWYQQVLGQGPQFIFQYYEKEERGRGNFPDRFSARQFPNYSSELNVNALLLGDSALYLCASTPQGRRAYAQETQYFGPGTRLLVL.